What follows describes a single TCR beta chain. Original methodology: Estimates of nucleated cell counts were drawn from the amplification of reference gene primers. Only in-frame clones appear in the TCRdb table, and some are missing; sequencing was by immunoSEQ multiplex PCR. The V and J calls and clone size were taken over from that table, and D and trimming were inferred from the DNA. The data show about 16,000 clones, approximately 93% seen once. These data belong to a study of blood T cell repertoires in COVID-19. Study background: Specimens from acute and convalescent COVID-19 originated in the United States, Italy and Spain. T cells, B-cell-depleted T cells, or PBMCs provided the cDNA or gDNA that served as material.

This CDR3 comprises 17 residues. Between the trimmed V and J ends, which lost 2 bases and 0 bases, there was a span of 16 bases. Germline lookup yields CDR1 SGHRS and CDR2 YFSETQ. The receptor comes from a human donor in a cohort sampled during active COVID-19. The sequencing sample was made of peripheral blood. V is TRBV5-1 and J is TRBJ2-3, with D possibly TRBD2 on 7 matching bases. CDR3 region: CASSFEGGPTSTDTQYF. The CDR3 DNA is TGCGCCAGCAGCTTCGAGGGGGGGCCAACTAGCACAGATACGCAGTATTTT.